The rows below give T cell receptor beta chains drawn from one sample of a study of blood T cell repertoires in COVID-19. Measured with immunoSEQ multiplex PCR; TCRdb has only the in-frame clones, and not every one. The sample carries over 120,000 clones, 80% to 90% recorded once. Input material: PBMCs or T cells enriched from blood (not recorded which). These receptors were obtained from a man between 60 and 75 years old who had recovered from COVID-19. Each CDR3 is given with its conserved first and last residue. A D gene is named only where the DNA matches it firmly. Clone size is shown for a subset of rows, as once, few, many or a class of expanded clone.

>TRBJ1-6|NA|NA|TRBV5-6
CASSLSPGADNSPLHF
TGTGCCAGCAGCTTGAGCCCAGGGGCGGATAATTCACCCCTCCACTTT
>TRBJ1-2|TRBD1|NA|TRBV2
CASSEQGAYYGYTF
TGTGCCAGCAGTGAACAGGGGGCCTATTATGGCTACACCTTC
>TRBJ1-2|NA|once|TRBV7-8
CASSLLSTGAYGYTF
TGTGCCAGCAGCTTATTGTCGACAGGAGCTTATGGCTACACCTTC
>TRBJ2-7|NA|NA|TRBV4-2
CASSQVPRQDEQYF
TGTGCCAGCAGCCAAGTACCCCGACAGGACGAGCAGTACTTC
>TRBJ1-4|NA|NA|TRBV7-9
CASRGAANEKLFF
TGTGCCAGCAGAGGGGCGGCTAATGAAAAACTGTTTTTT
>TRBJ2-5|NA|NA|TRBV14
CASSRWGPLQQYF
TGTGCCAGCAGCCGTTGGGGGCCCTTACAACAGTACTTC
>TRBJ2-2|NA|NA|TRBV19
CATLDRVALGLFF
TGTGCCACCTTGGACAGAGTAGCCCTCGGGCTGTTTTTT
>TRBJ2-1|NA|NA|TRBV27
CASSPWGSRKQFF
TGTGCCAGCAGTCCGTGGGGCTCCCGGAAGCAGTTCTTC
>TRBJ2-2|NA|NA|TRBV7-8
CASSSRFPAGELFF
TGTGCCAGCAGCTCCCGCTTTCCAGCCGGGGAGCTGTTTTTT
>TRBJ2-7|NA|NA|TRBV11-2
CASSLGVGGSYEQYF
TGTGCCAGCAGCTTAGGGGTCGGCGGCTCCTACGAGCAGTACTTC
>TRBJ2-7|NA|NA|TRBV6-5
CASSYSSAQFANEQYF
TGTGCCAGCAGTTACTCCAGCGCCCAGTTTGCTAACGAGCAGTACTTC
>TRBJ2-7|TRBD2|NA|TRBV28
CASSYGTSGASPREQYF
TGTGCCAGCAGTTACGGGACTAGCGGGGCTTCTCCACGCGAGCAGTACTTC
>TRBJ2-1|TRBD2|few|TRBV18
CASSPPIWEGLLNEQFF
TGTGCCAGCTCACCCCCCATTTGGGAGGGCCTTTTGAATGAGCAGTTCTTC
>TRBJ2-5|TRBD2|once|TRBV28
CASSQQSGRETQYF
TGTGCCAGCAGTCAACAGAGCGGGAGAGAGACCCAGTACTTC
>TRBJ2-7|NA|few|TRBV28
CASSPQRRSSPYEQYF
TGTGCCAGCAGCCCCCAGAGGCGCTCAAGCCCCTACGAGCAGTACTTC
>TRBJ1-4|TRBD1|NA|TRBV6-5
CASRGQIPTNEKLFF
TGTGCCAGCAGGGGACAGATACCAACTAATGAAAAACTGTTTTTT
>TRBJ1-2|NA|few|TRBV18
CASSPIVDSNYGYTF
TGTGCCAGCTCACCAATCGTGGACAGTAACTATGGCTACACCTTC
>TRBJ1-5|TRBD1|NA|TRBV6-5
CASRLTGNQPQHF
TGTGCCAGCCGACTGACAGGGAACCAGCCCCAGCATTTT
>TRBJ1-1|TRBD1|NA|TRBV2
CASSPTETGKKAFF
TGTGCCAGCAGCCCCACAGAGACAGGGAAAAAAGCTTTCTTT
>TRBJ2-5|NA|NA|TRBV2
CASSLTNGETQYF
TGTGCCAGCAGTCTTACTAACGGGGAGACCCAGTACTTC
>TRBJ2-7|NA|NA|TRBV2
CASLDTGTLDGQYF
TGTGCCAGTCTTGATACCGGGACATTGGACGGGCAGTACTTC
>TRBJ1-1|TRBD1|NA|TRBV11-2
CASSYRRDRHNTEAFF
TGTGCCAGCAGCTACCGGCGGGACAGGCACAACACTGAAGCTTTCTTT
>TRBJ2-7|TRBD2|NA|TRBV5-6
CASSLTSGAYEQYF
TGTGCCAGCAGCCTGACTAGCGGGGCCTACGAGCAGTACTTC
>TRBJ2-3|NA|NA|TRBV9
CASSVFPNWDTQYF
TGTGCCAGCAGCGTTTTCCCTAACTGGGATACGCAGTATTTT
>TRBJ1-2|NA|NA|TRBV13
CASSLPGEDYGYTF
TGTGCCAGCAGCTTGCCCGGGGAGGACTATGGCTACACCTTC
>TRBJ2-5|NA|NA|TRBV5-1
CASSLVGRETQYF
TGCGCCAGCAGCTTGGTAGGGAGGGAGACCCAGTACTTC
>TRBJ1-6|NA|NA|TRBV12-3/TRBV12-4
CASSFLDNSPLHF
TGTGCCAGCAGTTTTCTCGATAATTCACCCCTCCACTTT
>TRBJ2-2|TRBD1|NA|TRBV19
CASSAWDRGLGGELFF
TGTGCCAGTAGTGCCTGGGACAGGGGGCTCGGCGGGGAGCTGTTTTTT
>TRBJ2-7|TRBD2|NA|TRBV9
CASSVGAGAYEQYF
TGTGCCAGCAGCGTAGGTGCGGGAGCCTACGAGCAGTACTTC
>TRBJ1-1|TRBD1|NA|TRBV9
CASSLLRDRVAEAFF
TGTGCCAGCAGCTTACTCCGGGACAGGGTCGCTGAAGCTTTCTTT
>TRBJ1-5|TRBD1|NA|TRBV27
CANSQGEPQHF
TGTGCCAACTCTCAGGGGGAGCCCCAGCATTTT
>TRBJ1-6|NA|NA|TRBV5-8
CASSLDSYNSPLHF
TGTGCCAGCAGCTTGGACAGCTATAATTCACCCCTCCACTTT
>TRBJ1-6|TRBD1|NA|TRBV27
CASSLLSGQVTYNSPLHF
TGTGCCAGCAGTTTATTGTCGGGACAGGTGACCTATAATTCACCCCTCCACTTT
>TRBJ1-1|TRBD1|NA|TRBV19
CASSISATGVNTEAFF
TGTGCCAGTAGTATTTCCGCGACAGGGGTGAACACTGAAGCTTTCTTT
>TRBJ1-4|NA|NA|TRBV3-1/TRBV3-2
CASSQERIGGNEKLFF
TGTGCCAGCAGCCAAGAGAGGATAGGGGGTAATGAAAAACTGTTTTTT
>TRBJ2-3|NA|NA|TRBV15
CATSPEAPSRTDTQYF
TGTGCCACCAGCCCAGAGGCGCCTAGCCGCACAGATACGCAGTATTTT
>TRBJ2-3|NA|NA|TRBV19
CASGRQWTDTQYF
TGTGCCAGTGGGCGACAGTGGACAGATACGCAGTATTTT
>TRBJ1-1|NA|NA|TRBV7-2
CASSLRSQLGVAFF
TGTGCCAGCAGCTTACGGAGCCAGCTAGGGGTAGCTTTCTTT
>TRBJ2-2|TRBD2|NA|TRBV7-2
CASSLGSSGNTGELFF
TGTGCCAGCAGCTTAGGGTCTAGCGGGAATACCGGGGAGCTGTTTTTT
>TRBJ1-5|TRBD1|NA|TRBV18
CASSPDAGQGNQPQHF
TGTGCCAGCTCTCCGGACGCGGGACAGGGGAATCAGCCCCAGCATTTT
>TRBJ1-6|NA|once|TRBV4-2
CASSQARDISYNSPLHF
TGTGCCAGCAGCCAGGCCCGGGACATCTCCTATAATTCACCCCTCCACTTT
>TRBJ2-1|TRBD2|NA|TRBV28
CASSFPLLAGVNNEQFF
TGTGCCAGCAGTTTCCCTCTACTAGCGGGAGTCAACAATGAGCAGTTCTTC
>TRBJ2-7|NA|NA|TRBV18
CASSPRQGLEQYF
TGTGCCAGCTCACCCCGACAGGGACTCGAGCAGTACTTC